Described below is a single TCR beta chain sequence and its context. The entry originates in a study of T cells in narcolepsy. Some clones are missing from TCRdb's copy, which holds only in-frame ones; the method was immunoSEQ multiplex PCR. The data hold about 19,000 clones, with 83% observed a single time. There are 19 residues in the CDR3. V usage is TRBV21-1 and J usage is TRBJ1-3. TRBV21-1 is deemed a pseudogene. The source of this sequence is a human donor in good health. The sequencing sample was made of memory (CD45RA-) CD4+ T cells from blood. In nucleotides, the CDR3 is TGTGCCAGCAGCACAGTTGTCGTCGGGACCGTGCCCGCAGGAAACACCATATATTTT. It yields the protein CASSTVVVGTVPAGNTIYF.